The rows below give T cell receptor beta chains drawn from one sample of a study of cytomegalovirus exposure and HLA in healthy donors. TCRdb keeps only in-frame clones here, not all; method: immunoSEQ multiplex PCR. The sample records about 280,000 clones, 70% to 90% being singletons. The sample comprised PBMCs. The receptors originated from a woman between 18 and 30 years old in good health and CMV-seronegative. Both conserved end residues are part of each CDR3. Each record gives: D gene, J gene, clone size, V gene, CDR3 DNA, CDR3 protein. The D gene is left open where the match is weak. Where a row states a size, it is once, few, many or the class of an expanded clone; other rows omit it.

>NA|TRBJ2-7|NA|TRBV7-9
TGTGCCAGCAGCCCCTGGGAGGAGCAGTACTTC
CASSPWEEQYF
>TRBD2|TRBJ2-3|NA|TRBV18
TGTGCCAGCTCACCTCCGGCCCTTGCGGGAGGTACAGATACGCAGTATTTT
CASSPPALAGGTDTQYF
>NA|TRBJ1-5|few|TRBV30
TGTGCCTGGAGTCAACCAGGGTACCAGCCCCAGCATTTT
CAWSQPGYQPQHF
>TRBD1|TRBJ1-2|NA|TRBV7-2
TGTGCCAGCAGCTCCAGGACAGGGAGGCCTGGCTACACCTTC
CASSSRTGRPGYTF
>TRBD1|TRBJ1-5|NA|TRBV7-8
TGTGCCAGCAGCGCCCACAGGGGTCCGGGGCAGCCCCAGCATTTT
CASSAHRGPGQPQHF
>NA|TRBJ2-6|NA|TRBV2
TGTGCCAGCGCCCGGGATCGTGTATCTGGGGCCAACGTCCTGACTTTC
CASARDRVSGANVLTF
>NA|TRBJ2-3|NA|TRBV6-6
TGTGCCAGCAGTTACACTCGGGCAGATACGCAGTATTTT
CASSYTRADTQYF
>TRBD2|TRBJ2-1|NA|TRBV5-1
TGCGCCAGCAGCCGGGGGGGACTAGTCTCGTACGATGAGCAGTTCTTC
CASSRGGLVSYDEQFF
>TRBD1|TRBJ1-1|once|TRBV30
TGTGCCCGAGACAGGGCAGGGAGAACTTCGGCTTTCTTT
CARDRAGRTSAFF
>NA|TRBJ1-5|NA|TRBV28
TGTGCCAGCAGTGGGGGGGACGGAAATCAGCCCCAGCATTTT
CASSGGDGNQPQHF
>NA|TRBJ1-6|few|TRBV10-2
TGCGCCAGCAGCATAAGGAGGGATTCACCCCTCCACTTT
CASSIRRDSPLHF
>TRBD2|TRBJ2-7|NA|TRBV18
TGTGCCAGCTCACCAGGGAGCGGGGGGCCCTACGAGCAGTACTTC
CASSPGSGGPYEQYF
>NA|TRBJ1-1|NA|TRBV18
TGTGCCAGCTCACCCGGGAGTAACATTGAAGCTTTCTTT
CASSPGSNIEAFF
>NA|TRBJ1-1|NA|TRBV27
TGTGCCAGCAGTTTACGGAGGAACACTGAAGCTTTCTTT
CASSLRRNTEAFF
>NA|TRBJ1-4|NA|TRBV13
TGTGCCAGCAGCTCTTGGGCCTCTTTGACAACTAATGAAAAACTGTTTTTT
CASSSWASLTTNEKLFF
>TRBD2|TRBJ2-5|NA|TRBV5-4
TGTGCCAGCAGCTCCCGACTAGCGTCACAAGAGACCCAGTACTTC
CASSSRLASQETQYF
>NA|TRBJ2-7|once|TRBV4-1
TGCGCCAGCAGCCATCCTCCCTCGGGAGTAGGCTACGAGCAGTACTTC
CASSHPPSGVGYEQYF
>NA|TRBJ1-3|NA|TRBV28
TGTGCCAGCAGTTCTCCGACAGGAGGTGGAAACACCATATATTTT
CASSSPTGGGNTIYF
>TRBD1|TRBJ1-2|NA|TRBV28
TGTGCCAGCAGTATGGGACAGGGAGGCCCTAACTATGGCTACACCTTC
CASSMGQGGPNYGYTF
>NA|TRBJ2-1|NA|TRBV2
TGTGCCAGCAGTGAGGGGGGGCAGTTCTTC
CASSEGGQFF
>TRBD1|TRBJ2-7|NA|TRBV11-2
TGTGCCAGCAGCTTACCAGGGGGTACCGACGAGCAGTACTTC
CASSLPGGTDEQYF
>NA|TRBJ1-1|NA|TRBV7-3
TGTGCCAGCAGCGTACAGGGATGGGGCACTGAAGCTTTCTTT
CASSVQGWGTEAFF
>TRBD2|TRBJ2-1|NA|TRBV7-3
TGTGCCAGCAGCCTCACTAGCGGCCTCTACAATGAGCAGTTCTTC
CASSLTSGLYNEQFF
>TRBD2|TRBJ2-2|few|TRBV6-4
TGTGCCAGCAGCGAGACTAGCGGGAGTGGGACCGGGGAGCTGTTTTTT
CASSETSGSGTGELFF
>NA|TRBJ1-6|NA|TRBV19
TGTGCCAGTAGAGGGGTTGGGAGGAATTCACCCCTCCACTTT
CASRGVGRNSPLHF
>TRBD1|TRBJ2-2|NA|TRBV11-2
TGTGCCAGCAGTAGGGACAGAACCTACACCGGGGAGCTGTTTTTT
CASSRDRTYTGELFF
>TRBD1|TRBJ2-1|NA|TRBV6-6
TGTGCCAGCAGTTACTCGACAGGGGGCTCCTACAATGAGCAGTTCTTC
CASSYSTGGSYNEQFF
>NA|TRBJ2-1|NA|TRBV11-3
TGTGCCAGCAGCTTCTACTCGGGTGAGCAGTTCTTC
CASSFYSGEQFF
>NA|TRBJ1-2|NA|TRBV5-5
TGTGCCAGCAGCCGGGACACAACCGGGTATGGCTACACCTTC
CASSRDTTGYGYTF
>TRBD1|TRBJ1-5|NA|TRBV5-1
TGCGCCAGCAGCCCGGGGACAGGCCCCTATCAGCCCCAGCATTTT
CASSPGTGPYQPQHF
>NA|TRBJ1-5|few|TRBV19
TGTGCCAGTAGTATCCAGGGCGCCGGCAATCAGCCCCAGCATTTT
CASSIQGAGNQPQHF
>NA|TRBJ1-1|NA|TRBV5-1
TGCGCCAGCAGCTTGGGACGGCAAATGGGGGGCACTGAAGCTTTCTTT
CASSLGRQMGGTEAFF
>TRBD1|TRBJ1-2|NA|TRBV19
TGTGCCAGTAGTCAGGGACAGGGGGCTGACTATGGCTACACCTTC
CASSQGQGADYGYTF
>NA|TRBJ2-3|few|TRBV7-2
TGTGCCAGCAGCTTAGTGGTAGAATCAGATACGCAGTATTTT
CASSLVVESDTQYF
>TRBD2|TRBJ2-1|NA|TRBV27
TGTGCCAGCAGTTCCGGGACTAGCGGGGGGAATGAGCAGTTCTTC
CASSSGTSGGNEQFF
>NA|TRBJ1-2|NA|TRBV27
TGTGCCAGCAGTTTAGAATCGCCCGGTATCTATGGCTACACCTTC
CASSLESPGIYGYTF
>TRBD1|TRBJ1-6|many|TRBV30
TGTGCCTGGCAGGACAGGTTGCCTTCACCCCTCCACTTT
CAWQDRLPSPLHF
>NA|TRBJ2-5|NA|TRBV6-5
TGTGCCAGCACAAAGTCGACAGGAGGAGAGACCCAGTACTTC
CASTKSTGGETQYF
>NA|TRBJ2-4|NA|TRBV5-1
TGCGCCAGCAGCATCCCCGGGAACCAAAACATTCAGTACTTC
CASSIPGNQNIQYF
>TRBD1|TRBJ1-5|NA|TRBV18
TGTGCCAGCTCACCACCGGGACAGGGGGGTCAGCCCCAGCATTTT
CASSPPGQGGQPQHF
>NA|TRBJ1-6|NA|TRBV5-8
TGTGCCAGCAGCCGACAGATGATCTCCTCCTATAATTCACCCCTCCACTTT
CASSRQMISSYNSPLHF
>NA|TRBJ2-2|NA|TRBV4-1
TGCGCCAGCAGCCAAGCCCCCTATTTCTCCGGGGAGCTGTTTTTT
CASSQAPYFSGELFF
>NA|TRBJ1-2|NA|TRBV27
TGTGCCAGCAGTTTCAGTATATTACAATATGGCTACACCTTC
CASSFSILQYGYTF
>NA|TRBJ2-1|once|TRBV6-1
TGTGCCAGCCAAAACAATGAGCAGTTCTTC
CASQNNEQFF
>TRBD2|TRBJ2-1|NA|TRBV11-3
TGTGCCAGCGGGAGGGCCAGGAATGAGCAGTTCTTC
CASGRARNEQFF